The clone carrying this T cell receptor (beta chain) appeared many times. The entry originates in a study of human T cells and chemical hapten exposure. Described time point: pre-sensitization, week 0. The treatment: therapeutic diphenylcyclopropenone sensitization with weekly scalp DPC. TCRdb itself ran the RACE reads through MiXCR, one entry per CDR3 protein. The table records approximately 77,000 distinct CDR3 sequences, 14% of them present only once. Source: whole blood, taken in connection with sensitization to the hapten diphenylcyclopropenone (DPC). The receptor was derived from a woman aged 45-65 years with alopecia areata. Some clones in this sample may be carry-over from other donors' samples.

The CDR3 nucleotides are TGCAGTGCAGCGGGGACTTGGGGCTACACCTTC. Translated, it gives CSAAGTWGYTF. The genes are TRBV20-1 and TRBJ1-2; a weak D match, TRBD1 (5 bases). The CDR3 consists of 11 residues. The germline gives CDR1 DFQATT, CDR2 SNEGSKA (reference sequence). Trimming shortened V by 6 bases and J by 8 bases, and 13 bases separated the two germline ends.